This is a list of T cell receptor beta chains from one sample in a study of T-cell memory formation after mild COVID-19. TCRdb reanalysed the 5' RACE reads using MiXCR and keeps one entry per CDR3 protein. The sample gives 65,000 to 100,000 distinct CDR3 sequences, 13% of which show up once; less than 45% is in the top ten. Sequencing was carried out using PBMCs or a T cell subset sorted from them (not recorded which). Receptors were obtained from a young man who had mild COVID-19 (a few samples of this study predate the infection). Cell type and time point are not known. CDR3s leave out the opening cysteine and the closing phenylalanine or tryptophan. The size field is filled for only some rows; it gives once, few, many or a size class.

13 | few | TRBV18 | ASSPPDSGANVLT
13 | . | TRBV6-1 | ASSERAEYVVAQH
13 | few | TRBV29-1 | SVDLARNSYNEQF
11 | . | TRBV3-1 | ASSQGIVYEQY
14 | few | TRBV20-1 | SAREMSGYRGNEQF
13 | few | TRBV7-6 | ASSSPLGGASEQF
14 | many | TRBV7-9 | ASSPPGGERSYEQY
13 | . | TRBV5-6 | ARSLARGPGYEQF
13 | few | TRBV6-5 | ASSLTSTGANVLT
12 | . | TRBV7-6 | ASSSREGNQPQH
12 | . | TRBV6-2/TRBV6-3 | ASSYSTSPDTQY
14 | many | TRBV7-9 | ASSLPGLGMNTEAF
11 | . | TRBV7-6 | ASSLGTWETQY
8 | few | TRBV7-8 | ASSSTEQF
12 | . | TRBV4-1 | ASSAPESAGELF
12 | few | TRBV27 | ASSPKGQPYEQY
13 | few | TRBV4-1 | ASSHGRGSPTEAF
12 | . | TRBV7-3 | ASSLSGGAWELF
10 | . | TRBV7-2 | ASSLSPRGYT
13 | few | TRBV7-9 | ASSLSGGATGELF
12 | . | TRBV30 | AWNLDSGANVLT
9 | few | TRBV4-1 | ATQGSDTQY
16 | . | TRBV30 | AWSEDGWRGWLTGELF
14 | . | TRBV29-1 | SVDGQGVVLGTEAF
15 | . | TRBV6-5 | ASSYIRLAGAYNEQF
13 | few | TRBV4-1 | ASSQEPLGNTEAF
14 | . | TRBV5-6 | ASSSYVVQRTNVLT
14 | many | TRBV4-3 | ASSQGVAGITDTQY
14 | . | TRBV15 | ATSRRGRGDYNEQF
14 | few | TRBV10-3 | AISDDRGSNTGELF
13 | many | TRBV6-5 | ASSYSWGQEDEQF
9 | few | TRBV4-2 | ASSQSGASF
13 | few | TRBV4-1 | ASSPIGRENTEAF
11 | many | TRBV7-8 | ASSPTSGETQY
15 | . | TRBV10-3 | AISESIFFGGSDTQY
16 | . | TRBV5-6 | ASSPPWLWAGGNNEQF
17 | . | TRBV20-1 | SARDSKAHSSGGYNEQF
13 | . | TRBV4-1 | ASSQERVSYNEQF
11 | . | TRBV9 | ASSVADGGELF
13 | . | TRBV3-1 | ASRFLAGGQETQY
11 | . | TRBV5-1 | ASSVDRGSPLH
14 | few | TRBV7-6 | ASSSEGGRTDTEAF
13 | . | TRBV28 | ASRDGLAGVYEQY
12 | . | TRBV12-3/TRBV12-4 | ASSFVGQHNEQF
15 | many | TRBV5-5 | ASSLVPLRYSNQPQH
11 | . | TRBV7-9 | ASSLAPLEKLF
14 | . | TRBV19 | ASTRGAGSENTEAF
14 | . | TRBV5-6 | ASSLATSSVTGELF
12 | . | TRBV6-2/TRBV6-3 | ASMTGALSYEQY
16 | few | TRBV7-8 | ASSLAGTSGGPTDTQY